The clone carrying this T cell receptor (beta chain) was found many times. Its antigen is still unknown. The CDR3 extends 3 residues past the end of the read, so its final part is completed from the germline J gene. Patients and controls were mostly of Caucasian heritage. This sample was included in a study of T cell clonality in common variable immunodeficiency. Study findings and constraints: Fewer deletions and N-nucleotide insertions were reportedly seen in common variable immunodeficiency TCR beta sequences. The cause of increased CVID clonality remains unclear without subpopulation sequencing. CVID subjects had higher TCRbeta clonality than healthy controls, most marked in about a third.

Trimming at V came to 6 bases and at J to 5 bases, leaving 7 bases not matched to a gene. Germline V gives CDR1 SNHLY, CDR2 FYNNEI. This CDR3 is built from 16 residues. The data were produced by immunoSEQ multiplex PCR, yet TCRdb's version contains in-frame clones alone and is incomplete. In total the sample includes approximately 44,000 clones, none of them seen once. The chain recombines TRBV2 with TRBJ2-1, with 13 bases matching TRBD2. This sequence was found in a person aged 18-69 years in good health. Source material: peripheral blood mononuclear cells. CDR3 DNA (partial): TGTGCCAGCAGAGAAACTAGCGGGGGGGCCCACAATGAG. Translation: CASRETSGGAHNE. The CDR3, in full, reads CASRETSGGAHNEQFF.